Only a few counts were recorded for the clone carrying this T cell receptor (beta chain). This record belongs to a study of T-cell reconstitution after alpha-beta-depleted transplantation in children. Germline V gene lookup returns CDR1 PRHDT and CDR2 FYEKMQ (reference sequence). The CDR3 sequence is 13 residues long. Trimming removed 4 bases at V and 0 bases at J, with 5 bases between. Preparation of the TCRbeta library was carried out with unique molecular identifiers. TCRdb passed the PCR reads through MiXCR, listing each CDR3 protein once. The repertoire includes around 200,000 distinct CDR3 sequences, roughly 15% of them detected once, and about 39% sits in the top ten.

The specimen comprised PBMCs, mostly from graft donor cells, sampled 360 days after TCRalphabeta/CD19-depleted stem cell transplant. The chain combines TRBV13 with TRBJ2-3; D uncertain. This receptor was taken from a male patient aged 2-15 years who had a stem cell transplant for acute lymphoblastic leukemia, so the T cells may come from the graft donor. The CDR3 coding sequence is TGTGCCAGCAGCTCCTATAGCACAGATACGCAGTATTTT. It is translated as CASSSYSTDTQYF.